The subject of this entry is one T cell receptor beta chain. As yet, its antigen is unknown. These data originate in a study of shared clonotypes between healthy human individuals. Study-level results: The small donor group covered limited genetic and exposure diversity. Relative to clonotypes present in all four donors, those not shared had lower generation probabilities. Memory subsets generally showed smaller estimated richness than naive subsets did.

CD45RO-negative, CCR7-selected cells formed the naive CD8 fraction, which excluded terminally differentiated effector memory CD45RA+ cells. Each replicate PCR on the sorted subsets used approximately 180 ng DNA (around 30,000 T cell genomes). The method was immunoSEQ multiplex PCR; TCRdb's version includes in-frame clones alone and lacks a portion of them. The table lists 2 million to 2.5 million clones, 93% of them singletons, with about 1.5% in the top ten. The CDR3 has 18 amino acids. Trimming cost V 8 bases and J 0 bases; bases outside gene matches: 15. CDR1 SGHVS and CDR2 FNYEAQ come from the germline V gene.

What was sequenced was naive CD8+ T cells from PBMCs. V gene TRBV7-6 combines with J gene TRBJ2-1, with TRBD2 matching 8 bases. This TCR derives from a man aged 18 to 29 in good health. Some clones in this sample may be carry-over from other donors' samples. The CDR3 region has the DNA TGTGCCAGCTCCACCCGGGGGCGGGAGGTGCTCTCCTACAATGAGCAGTTCTTC. Its translation is CASSTRGREVLSYNEQFF. Looking up the rest from reference TRBV7-6 and TRBJ2-1 gives the full variable domain: GAGVSQSPRYKVTKRGQDVALRCDPISGHVSLYWYRQALGQGPEFLTYFNYEAQQDKSGLPNDRFSAERPEGSISTLTIQRTEQRDSAMYRCASSTRGREVLSYNEQFFGPGTRLTVL.